This T cell receptor beta chain was identified during a study of response to subunit inactivated influenza vaccine. The CDR3 is made up of 14 amino acids. The germline gives CDR1 SSHAT, CDR2 FNYEAQ (reference sequence). Only a few counts were recorded for this clonotype. The junction departs from germline at one end; a sequencing error may be responsible. Each CDR3 protein gets one entry after TCRdb re-called the RT-PCR reads with MiXCR. The sample carries about 650,000 distinct CDR3 sequences, less than 20% recorded once. The V and J genes are TRBV7-7 and TRBJ2-5, with 7 nucleotides matching TRBD1. The TCR was taken from a man aged 50 or older who received an inactivated influenza vaccine. This material consisted of PBMCs from blood, taken roughly 12 days after vaccination. CDR3 in amino acids: CASSSPNRGETQYF. CDR3 in DNA: TGTGCTAGCAGCTCACCAAACAGGGGAGAGACCCAGTACTTC.